This T cell receptor beta chain originates from a study of blood T cell repertoires in COVID-19. Study at large: Samples taken during acute and convalescent COVID-19 were collected in the United States, Italy and Spain.

The data were produced by immunoSEQ multiplex PCR, yet TCRdb's version contains in-frame clones alone and is incomplete. The sample carries 150,000 to 200,000 clones, roughly nine tenths recorded once. With V trimmed by 5 bases and J by 8 bases, 7 bases remained unmatched. The CDR3 has 13 residues. Germline lookup yields CDR1 MNHEY and CDR2 SVGAGI. The chain links TRBV6-5 to TRBJ1-2; 8 bases match TRBD1. The sample comprised peripheral blood. The source is a man in his fifties or sixties with active or convalescent COVID-19. CDR3 protein: CASSTRTGQGYTF. The DNA for the CDR3 is TGTGCCAGCAGTACCCGGACAGGGCAAGGCTACACCTTC.